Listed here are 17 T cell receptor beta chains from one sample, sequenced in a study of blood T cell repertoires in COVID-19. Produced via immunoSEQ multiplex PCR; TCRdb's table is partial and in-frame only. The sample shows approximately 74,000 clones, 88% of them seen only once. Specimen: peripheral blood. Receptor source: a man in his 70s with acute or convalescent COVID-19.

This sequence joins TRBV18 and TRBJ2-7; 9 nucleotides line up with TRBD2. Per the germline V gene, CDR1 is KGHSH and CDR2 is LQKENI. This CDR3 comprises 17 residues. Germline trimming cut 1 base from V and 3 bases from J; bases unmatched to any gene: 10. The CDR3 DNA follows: TGTGCCAGCTCACCACTCGGAGGCGGGAGGGCCAGCTACGAGCAGTACTTC. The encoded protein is CASSPLGGGRASYEQYF.

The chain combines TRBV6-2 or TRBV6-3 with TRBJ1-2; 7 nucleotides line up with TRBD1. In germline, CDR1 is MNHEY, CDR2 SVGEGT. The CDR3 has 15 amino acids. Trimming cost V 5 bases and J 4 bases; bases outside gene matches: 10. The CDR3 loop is CASSTQIQGIYGYTF. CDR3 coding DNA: TGTGCCAGCAGTACCCAAATACAGGGGATCTATGGCTACACCTTC.

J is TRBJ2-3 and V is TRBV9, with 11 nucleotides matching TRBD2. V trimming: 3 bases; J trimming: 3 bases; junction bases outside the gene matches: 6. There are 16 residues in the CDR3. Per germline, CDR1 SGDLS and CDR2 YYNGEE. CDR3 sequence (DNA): TGTGCCAGCAGCGCACTAGCGGGGGCGAATACAGATACGCAGTATTTT. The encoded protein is CASSALAGANTDTQYF.

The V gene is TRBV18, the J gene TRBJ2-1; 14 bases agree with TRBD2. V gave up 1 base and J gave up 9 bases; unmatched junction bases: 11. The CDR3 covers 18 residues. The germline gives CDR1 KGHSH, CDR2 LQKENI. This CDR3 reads CASSPLGTSGSGVTEQFF. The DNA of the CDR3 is TGTGCCAGCTCACCACTTGGGACTAGCGGGAGCGGGGTAACTGAGCAGTTCTTC.

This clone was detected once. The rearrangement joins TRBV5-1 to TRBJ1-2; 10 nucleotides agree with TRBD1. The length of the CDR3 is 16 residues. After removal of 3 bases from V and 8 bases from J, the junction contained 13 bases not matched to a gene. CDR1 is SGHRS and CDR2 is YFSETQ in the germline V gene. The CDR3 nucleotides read TGCGCCAGCAGCTCCGGGACAGGGGATCAGGGATACGGCTACACCTTC. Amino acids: CASSSGTGDQGYGYTF.

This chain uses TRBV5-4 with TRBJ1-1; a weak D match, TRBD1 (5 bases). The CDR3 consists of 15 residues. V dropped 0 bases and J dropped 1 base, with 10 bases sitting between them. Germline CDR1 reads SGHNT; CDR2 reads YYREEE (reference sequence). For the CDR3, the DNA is TGTGCCAGCAGCTTGGGGGGAGGGGAGAACACTGAAGCTTTCTTT. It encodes CASSLGGGENTEAFF.

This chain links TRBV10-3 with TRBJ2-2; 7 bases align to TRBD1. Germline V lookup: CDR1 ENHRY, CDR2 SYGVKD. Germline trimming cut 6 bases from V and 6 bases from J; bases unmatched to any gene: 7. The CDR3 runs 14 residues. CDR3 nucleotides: TGTGCCATCAGGTCAGGGGGTGAGGCCGGGGAGCTGTTTTTT. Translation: CAIRSGGEAGELFF.

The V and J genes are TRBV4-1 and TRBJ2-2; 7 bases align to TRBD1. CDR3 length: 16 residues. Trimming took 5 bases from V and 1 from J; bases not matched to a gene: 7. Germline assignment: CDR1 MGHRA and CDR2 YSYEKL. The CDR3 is CASSSSGGLNTGELFF. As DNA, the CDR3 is TGCGCCAGCAGCTCATCAGGGGGATTGAACACCGGGGAGCTGTTTTTT.

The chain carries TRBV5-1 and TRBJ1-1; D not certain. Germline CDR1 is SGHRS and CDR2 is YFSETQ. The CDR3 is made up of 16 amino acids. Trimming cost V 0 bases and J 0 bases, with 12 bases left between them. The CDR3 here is CASSLAGSVMNTEAFF. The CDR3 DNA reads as TGCGCCAGCAGCTTGGCCGGTTCCGTAATGAACACTGAAGCTTTCTTT.

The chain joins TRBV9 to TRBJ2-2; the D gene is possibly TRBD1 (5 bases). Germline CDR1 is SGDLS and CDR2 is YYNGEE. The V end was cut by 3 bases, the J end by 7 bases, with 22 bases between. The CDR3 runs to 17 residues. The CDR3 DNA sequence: TGTGCCAGCAGCGCCGCCTCGGCTGCGTTAGGGGTCGGGGAGCTGTTTTTT. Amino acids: CASSAASAALGVGELFF.

DNA of the CDR3: TGTGCCAGCAGGGGGACAGTGGGTGCCACAGATACGCAGTATTTT. Amino acids: CASRGTVGATDTQYF. J is TRBJ2-3 and V is TRBV2, with 7 bases aligning to TRBD1. J gave up 2 bases and V 6 bases, and 8 bases lay outside the gene matches. From germline, CDR1 is SNHLY and CDR2 FYNNEI. This CDR3 is 15 amino acids long. The full variable domain, in which reference TRBV2 and TRBJ2-3 provide the parts outside the CDR3, is EPEVTQTPSHQVTQMGQEVILRCVPISNHLYFYWYRQILGQKVEFLVSFYNNEISEKSEIFDDQFSVERPDGSNFTLKIRSTKLEDSAMYFCASRGTVGATDTQYFGPGTRLTVL.

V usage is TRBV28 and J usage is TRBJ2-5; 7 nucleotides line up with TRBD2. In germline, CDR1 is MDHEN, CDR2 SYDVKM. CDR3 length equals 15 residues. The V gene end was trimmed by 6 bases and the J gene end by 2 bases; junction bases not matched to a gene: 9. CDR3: CASSIITGGQETQYF. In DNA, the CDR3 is TGTGCCAGCAGCATAATTACGGGGGGTCAAGAGACCCAGTACTTC.

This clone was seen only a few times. CDR3 protein: CASKPPRQGANTEAFF. The CDR3 bases are TGTGCCAGCAAGCCACCCCGACAGGGGGCCAACACTGAAGCTTTCTTT. The gene calls are TRBV28 and TRBJ1-1; TRBD1 agrees at 10 bases. The CDR3 sequence is 16 residues long. The ends lost 7 bases at V and 2 bases at J; junction bases unmatched: 10. In germline, CDR1 is MDHEN, CDR2 SYDVKM.

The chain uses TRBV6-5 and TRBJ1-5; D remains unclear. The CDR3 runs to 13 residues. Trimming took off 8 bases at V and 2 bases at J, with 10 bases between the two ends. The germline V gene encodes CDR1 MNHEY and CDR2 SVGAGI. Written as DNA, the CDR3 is TGTGCCAGCGCCTTAGCAGGCAATCAGCCCCAGCATTTT. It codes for CASALAGNQPQHF.

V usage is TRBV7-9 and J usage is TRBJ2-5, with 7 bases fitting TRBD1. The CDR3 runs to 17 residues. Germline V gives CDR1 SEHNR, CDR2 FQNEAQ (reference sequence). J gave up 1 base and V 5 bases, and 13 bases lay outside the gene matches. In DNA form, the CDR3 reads TGTGCCAGCAGCGCTAACCAGGGGGTGCCATCCCAAGAGACCCAGTACTTC. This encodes CASSANQGVPSQETQYF. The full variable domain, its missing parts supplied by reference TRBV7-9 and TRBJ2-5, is DTGVSQNPRHKITKRGQNVTFRCDPISEHNRLYWYRQTLGQGPEFLTYFQNEAQLEKSRLLSDRFSAERPKGSFSTLEIQRTEQGDSAMYLCASSANQGVPSQETQYFGPGTRLLVL.

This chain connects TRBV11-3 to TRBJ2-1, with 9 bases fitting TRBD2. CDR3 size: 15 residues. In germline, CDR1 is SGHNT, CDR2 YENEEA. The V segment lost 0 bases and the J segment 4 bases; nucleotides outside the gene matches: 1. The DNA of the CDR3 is TGTGCCAGCAGCTTAGATAGCGGGAGATACAATGAGCAGTTCTTC. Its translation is CASSLDSGRYNEQFF.

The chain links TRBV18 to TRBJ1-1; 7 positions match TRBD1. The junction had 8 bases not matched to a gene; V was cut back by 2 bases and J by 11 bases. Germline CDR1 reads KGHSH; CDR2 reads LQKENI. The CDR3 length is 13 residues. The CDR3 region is CASSPEGAGEAFF. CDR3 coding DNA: TGTGCCAGCTCACCAGAGGGGGCTGGAGAGGCTTTCTTT.